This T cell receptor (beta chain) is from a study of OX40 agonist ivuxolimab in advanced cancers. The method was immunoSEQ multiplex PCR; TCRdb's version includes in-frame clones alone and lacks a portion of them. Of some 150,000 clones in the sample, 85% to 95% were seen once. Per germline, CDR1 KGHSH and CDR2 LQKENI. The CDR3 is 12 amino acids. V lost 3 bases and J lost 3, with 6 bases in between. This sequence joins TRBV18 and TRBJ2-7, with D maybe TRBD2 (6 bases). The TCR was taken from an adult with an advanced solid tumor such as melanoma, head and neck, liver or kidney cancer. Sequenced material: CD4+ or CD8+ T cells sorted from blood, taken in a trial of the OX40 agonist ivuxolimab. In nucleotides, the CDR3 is TGTGCCAGCTCACCGGGGGGCTACGAGCAGTACTTC. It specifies CASSPGGYEQYF. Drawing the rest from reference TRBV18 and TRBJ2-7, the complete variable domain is NAGVMQNPRHLVRRRGQEARLRCSPMKGHSHVYWYRQLPEEGLKFMVYLQKENIIDESGMPKERFSAEFPKEGPSILRIQQVVRGDSAAYFCASSPGGYEQYFGPGTRLTVT.